This section outlines one T cell receptor beta chain sequence together with its context. Its antigen is unknown. This CDR3 comprises 15 residues. V lost 3 bases to trimming and J lost 4 bases, with 15 bases between them. CDR1 and CDR2 from the germline V gene are KGHSH and LQKENI. The source of the sample is a study of cytomegalovirus exposure and HLA in healthy donors. Study-wide results and limits: Because they were indistinguishable, some V segments, including TRBV6-2 and TRBV6-3, were excluded.

Vbeta (60) and Jbeta (13) primers were used in the PCR. Original data processing: It was a later analysis that counted roughly 80 million unique TCR beta chains, of which roughly 11 million were shared. Only in-frame clones appear in the TCRdb table, and some are missing; sequencing was by immunoSEQ multiplex PCR. The DNA was the basis for D and trimming; V, J and clone size are from that table. Of about 120,000 clones in the sample, around 74% were seen once. What was sequenced was PBMCs. This TCR was sampled from a man between 60 and 75 years old in good health and CMV-seropositive. This chain connects TRBV18 to TRBJ1-1, with D possibly being TRBD1 (6 bases). The CDR3 loop is CASSPPGGPVTEAFF. DNA of the CDR3: TGTGCCAGCTCACCCCCGGGGGGGCCGGTCACTGAAGCTTTCTTT.